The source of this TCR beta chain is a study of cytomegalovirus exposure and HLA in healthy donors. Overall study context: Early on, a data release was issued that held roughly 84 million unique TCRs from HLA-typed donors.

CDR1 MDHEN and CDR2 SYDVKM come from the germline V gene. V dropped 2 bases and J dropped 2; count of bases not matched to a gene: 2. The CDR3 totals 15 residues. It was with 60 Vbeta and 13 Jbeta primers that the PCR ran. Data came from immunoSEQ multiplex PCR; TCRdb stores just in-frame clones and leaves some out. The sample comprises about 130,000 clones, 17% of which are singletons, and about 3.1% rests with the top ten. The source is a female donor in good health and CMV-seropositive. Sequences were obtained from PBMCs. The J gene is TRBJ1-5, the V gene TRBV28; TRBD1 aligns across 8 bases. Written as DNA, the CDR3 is TGTGCCAGCAGTTTAGCGGGACAGGGCAATCAGCCCCAGCATTTT. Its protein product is CASSLAGQGNQPQHF. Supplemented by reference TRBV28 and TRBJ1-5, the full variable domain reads DVKVTQSSRYLVKRTGEKVFLECVQDMDHENMFWYRQDPGLGLRLIYFSYDVKMKEKGDIPEGYSVSREKKERFSLILESASTNQTSMYLCASSLAGQGNQPQHFGDGTRLSIL.